This T cell receptor (beta chain) was recorded in a study of siplizumab effects on memory and regulatory T cells. Notes on the study in general: Siplizumab significantly decreased alloreactive sequences from unstimulated CD4+ memory cells. The Treg-derived share of mappable alloreactive CD4+ clones averaged roughly 69% with siplizumab and 26.9% in controls.

The CDR3 is 13 amino acids. V lost 3 bases, J lost 3 bases, and 6 bases lay in between. The germline V gene has CDR1 SNHLY and CDR2 FYNNEI. To note about this clone: What it recognizes is unknown. At the DNA level, this CDR3 is encoded by other sequences in the same sample as well.

Sequencing was performed with immunoSEQ multiplex PCR; in TCRdb, only in-frame clones are kept and a portion is missing. Of about 100,000 clones in the sample, about 94% were seen once. The J gene is TRBJ2-1, the V gene TRBV2; D possibly corresponds to TRBD2 (6 bases). The origin of this receptor is a human donor in good health. Sample: non-Treg CD4+ T cells sorted from blood. CDR3 sequence: CASSEGGYNEQFF. The CDR3 nucleotides are TGTGCCAGCAGTGAGGGGGGCTACAATGAGCAGTTCTTC.